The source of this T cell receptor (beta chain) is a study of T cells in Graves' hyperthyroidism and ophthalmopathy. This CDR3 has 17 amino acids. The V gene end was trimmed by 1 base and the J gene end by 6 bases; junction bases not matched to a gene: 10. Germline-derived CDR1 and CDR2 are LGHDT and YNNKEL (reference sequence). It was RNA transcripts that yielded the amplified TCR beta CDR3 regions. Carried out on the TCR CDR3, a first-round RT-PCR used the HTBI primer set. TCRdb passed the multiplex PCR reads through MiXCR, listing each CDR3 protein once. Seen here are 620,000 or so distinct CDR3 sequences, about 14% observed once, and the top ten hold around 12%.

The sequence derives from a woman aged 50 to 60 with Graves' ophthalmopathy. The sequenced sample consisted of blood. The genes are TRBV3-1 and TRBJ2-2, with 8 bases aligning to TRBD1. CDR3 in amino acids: CASSQARTGRDPGELFF. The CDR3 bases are TGTGCCAGCAGCCAAGCTCGGACAGGGAGAGATCCCGGGGAGCTGTTTTTT.